This T cell receptor (beta chain) was obtained from a study of shared clonotypes between healthy human individuals (TCRdb year 2020). Background for the entire study: The cohort comprised a couple of women and a few men aged 18 to 49 years. To estimate repertoire size and how much clonotype sharing occurs between individuals, the study deeply sequenced the blood TCR repertoires of about five healthy adults. For each donor, CD4 naive and CD4 memory were each given three plates, CD8 naive was given two plates, and CD8 memory was given one plate. Libraries were prepared and TCR repertoires were sequenced by different laboratories using diverse techniques, in order to increase sequencing depth and limit assay-specific biases. Per donor, leukapheresis produced somewhere between about 0.94 and 9 billion PBMCs.

In the germline V gene, CDR1 corresponds to SGHTA and CDR2 to FQGNSA. Reading from cysteine to phenylalanine, the CDR3 counts 14 amino acids. This entry keeps only the CDR3 DNA: 42 bases, framed from base 1. Trimming at the junction amounts to 5 bases on V and 5 bases on J, and the germline ends lie 13 bases apart. This clone appeared a few times. The clone's antigen remains unknown. Within one base of it there is no much larger clone, and no base qualities were kept. TCR CDR3 regions were amplified from genomic DNA by multiplex PCR using the deep immunoSEQ assay. Extracted genomic DNA from each cell subset was spread evenly across all wells of several immunoSEQ 96-well plates, with each plate serving as a replicate. For sorted subsets, approximately 210 ng genomic DNA, equal to tens of thousands of T cell genomes, was loaded into each replicate PCR. Purified libraries were quantified with a Qubit 3.0 fluorometer, sized on a Bioanalyzer 2100, and re-quantified with the KAPA Library Quantification kit. A separate single-read 150-cycle Illumina NextSeq 550 flow cell was used to sequence each immunoSEQ 96-well plate. The original pipeline was this. Because only junctional sequences without quality scores were contained in the immunoSEQ output, filtering matching that applied to full-length reads could not be performed. Sequences were annotated with PyIR, a Python wrapper for IgBLAST v1.9, and V/J genes and CDR3 were assigned using IMGT germline references. Reads were removed for weak V/J assignments (E-value above 1e-6), missing CDR3, stop codons, out-of-frame junctions, or ambiguous translated residues. A V3J clonotype was defined by an identical inferred V gene, J gene, and CDR3 amino acid sequence. To compute the percentage overlap between repertoires, the number of shared unique clonotypes was divided by the size of the smaller repertoire. RTK rarefaction, the Chao1 estimator, and Recon v2.1 estimates of unobserved clonotypes were used to assess repertoire richness. Generation probabilities for all TCRbeta clonotypes obtained by the gDNA method from a handful of donors were computed using OLGA. TCRdb mirrors the immuneACCESS table, restricted to in-frame sequences. Some clones are absent from its copies; in checked studies, under half trace to an unresolved V gene, and the reason for the others is unknown. From that table come the V and J calls and clone size; the DNA was used to work out D and trimming. The table for this sample lists about 1.1 million clones; around 77% of them were counted only once. The top ten clones comprise about 0.89% of the sample.

Donors were healthy HIV-negative adults with no recently reported acute infections or vaccinations. All donors were Caucasian adults living in Nashville, Tennessee, USA. CD4+ T cells were enriched by magnetic negative selection, after which naive cells were positively selected on CD45RA and the negative fraction was taken as the memory subset. After blood collection by leukapheresis, PBMCs were isolated using Ficoll-Histopaque density gradient centrifugation and then cryopreserved in the vapor phase of liquid nitrogen. Analytical flow cytometry was used to check the purity and quantity of each magnetically sorted T cell population. Genomic DNA was isolated from every sorted fraction and measured by UV absorbance on a Nanodrop 2000c. Study-wide conclusions, independent of this receptor: Compared with non-shared clonotypes, clonotypes shared by all four sorted-subset donors had higher generation probabilities. Sharing across a handful of donors was observed for around 4.8% of naive CD4, around 3.5% of naive CD8, over 2% of memory CD4, and around 0.4% of memory CD8 clonotypes. Because the study included only a small number of donors, the genetic and exposure-history diversity represented was limited. Incomplete sequencing was indicated by rarefaction of sorted-subset datasets, despite the large sequencing depth. Based on pairwise subsampling, the degree of clonotype sharing among donors was expected to be affected by sequencing depth. Sampling was restricted to blood, and TCR repertoires in tissues likely differ from the TCR repertoires found in blood. Naive subsets generally had larger estimated clonotype richness than memory subsets.

Sequencing input: memory CD4+ T cells from PBMCs. This sample's cell subset or site label indicates: CD45RA-negative fraction. The rearranged chain carries TRBV7-2 and TRBJ2-1; TRBD2 might be the D gene, on 5 matching bases. The receptor was isolated from a man aged 18 to 35 in good health. Some clones in this sample may be carry-over from other donors' samples. The CDR3 protein: CASSGPSQNNEQFF. The nucleotide sequence is TGTGCCAGCAGCGGGCCTAGCCAGAACAATGAGCAGTTCTTC. This CDR3, with the reference TRBV7-2 and TRBJ2-1 proteins standing in past its ends, gives the full variable domain GAGVSQSPSNKVTEKGKDVELRCDPISGHTALYWYRQSLGQGLEFLIYFQGNSAPDKSGLPSDRFSAERTGGSVSTLTIQRTQQEDSAVYLCASSGPSQNNEQFFGPGTRLTVL.